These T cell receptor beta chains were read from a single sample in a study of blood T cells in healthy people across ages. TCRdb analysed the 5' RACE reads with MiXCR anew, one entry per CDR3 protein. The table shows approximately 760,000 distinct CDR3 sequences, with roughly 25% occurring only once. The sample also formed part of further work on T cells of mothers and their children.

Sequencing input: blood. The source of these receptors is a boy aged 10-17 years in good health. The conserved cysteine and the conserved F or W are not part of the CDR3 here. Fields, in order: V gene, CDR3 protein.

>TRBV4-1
ASSQDYAEAF
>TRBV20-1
SARTSGVYEQY
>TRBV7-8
ASSLHVAGGSYNEQF
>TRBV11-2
ASSLEVVVETQY
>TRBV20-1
SANGHYNSYEQY
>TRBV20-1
SARGGLANYEQY
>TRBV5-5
ASSFGRDRGYGYT
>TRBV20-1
SGRRDNEQF
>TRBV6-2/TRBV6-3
ASSYSLADQETQY
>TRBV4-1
ASSQDQTGRFDQYGYT
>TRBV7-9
ASSSLANEQF
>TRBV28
ASSSTGRTTEAF
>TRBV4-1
ASSYPGATNEKLF
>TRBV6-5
ASSYGTRNTGELF
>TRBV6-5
ASSSDRSNQPQH
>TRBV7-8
ATQTPGGFISGANVLT
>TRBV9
ASSARGTGQNYGYT
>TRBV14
ASSQYVGTGANVLT
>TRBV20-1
SARIADWYNEQF
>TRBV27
ASSAGLAGRNTGELF
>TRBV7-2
ASSVSGVEQDEQF
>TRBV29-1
SVEGSANQPQH
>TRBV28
ASSLRDWADNEQF
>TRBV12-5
ASGLDNSEQY
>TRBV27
ASRKLAGVGEQY